This entry concerns a single T cell receptor beta chain. The sample comes from a study of blood T cell repertoires in COVID-19. The protocol was immunoSEQ multiplex PCR, while the TCRdb copy is restricted to in-frame clones and leaves out a portion. This sample carries 60,000 to 80,000 clones, approximately 87% of them seen once, and the ten largest clones take roughly 4%. This sequence was found in a human donor in a cohort sampled during active COVID-19. The sequenced sample was peripheral blood.

The CDR3 DNA follows: TGTGCCAGCAGCTTCGTTCTACCGAATGAAAAACTGTTTTTT. Protein product: CASSFVLPNEKLFF. The chain employs TRBV7-9 and TRBJ1-4; the D is unclear. Germline V gene lookup returns CDR1 SEHNR and CDR2 FQNEAQ (reference sequence). The V gene lost 3 bases and the J gene lost 5 bases, with 10 bases spanning the gap. This CDR3 is 14 amino acids long.